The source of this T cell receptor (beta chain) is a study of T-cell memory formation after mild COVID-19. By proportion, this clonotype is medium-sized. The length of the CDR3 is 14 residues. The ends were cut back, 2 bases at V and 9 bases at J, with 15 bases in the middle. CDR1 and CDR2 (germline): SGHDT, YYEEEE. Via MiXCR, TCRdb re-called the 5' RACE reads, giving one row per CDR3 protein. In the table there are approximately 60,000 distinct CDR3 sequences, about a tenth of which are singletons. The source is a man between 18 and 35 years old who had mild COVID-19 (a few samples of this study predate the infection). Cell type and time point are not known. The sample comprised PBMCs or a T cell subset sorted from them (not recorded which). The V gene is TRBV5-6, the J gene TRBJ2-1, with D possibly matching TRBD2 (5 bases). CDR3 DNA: TGTGCCAGCAGCTTTGGTCATTATCGGGGTGAGCAGTTCTTC. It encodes CASSFGHYRGEQFF. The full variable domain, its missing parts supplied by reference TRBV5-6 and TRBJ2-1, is DAGVTQSPTHLIKTRGQQVTLRCSPKSGHDTVSWYQQALGQGPQFIFQYYEEEERQRGNFPDRFSGHQFPNYSSELNVNALLLGDSALYLCASSFGHYRGEQFFGPGTRLTVL.